These 10 T cell receptor beta chains share one sample of origin, sequenced in a study of T cells in localized non-small cell lung cancer. Profiled with immunoSEQ multiplex PCR; TCRdb holds only in-frame clones, not every one. The profile shows about 29,000 clones, 89% of them singletons. Sequencing was performed on peripheral blood, taken before any cancer treatment. These receptors originate from a woman between 40 and 69 years old with stage I lung adenocarcinoma.

The CDR3 region has the DNA TGCGCCAGCAGCAGGGGACAGGGAGCCAACACCGGGGAGCTGTTTTTT. Residues: CASSRGQGANTGELFF. V and J are TRBV5-1 and TRBJ2-2; 9 bases align to TRBD1. Germline assignment: CDR1 SGHRS and CDR2 YFSETQ. This CDR3 region has 16 residues. V was pared by 4 bases and J by 2 bases, with 6 bases of the junction left unmatched. Full variable domain (remainder filled in from reference TRBV5-1 and TRBJ2-2): KAGVTQTPRYLIKTRGQQVTLSCSPISGHRSVSWYQQTPGQGLQFLFEYFSETQRNKGNFPGRFSGRQFSNSRSEMNVSTLELGDSALYLCASSRGQGANTGELFFGEGSRLTVL.

This clone occurred once. This rearrangement joins TRBV28 to TRBJ2-5; tentative D call: TRBD2 (5 bases). V was cut by 5 bases and J by 3 bases, with 22 bases left in between. From germline, CDR1 is MDHEN and CDR2 SYDVKM. This CDR3 contains 17 residues. Here the CDR3 reads CASSRDFRFGGEETQYF. The DNA of the CDR3 is TGTGCCAGCAGTCGGGATTTCAGGTTCGGTGGAGAAGAGACCCAGTACTTC. The full variable domain, its missing parts supplied by reference TRBV28 and TRBJ2-5, is DVKVTQSSRYLVKRTGEKVFLECVQDMDHENMFWYRQDPGLGLRLIYFSYDVKMKEKGDIPEGYSVSREKKERFSLILESASTNQTSMYLCASSRDFRFGGEETQYFGPGTRLLVL.

The chain joins TRBV10-3 to TRBJ1-1, with D possibly being TRBD1 (6 bases). Germline V gene data show CDR1 as ENHRY and CDR2 as SYGVKD. V was pared by 10 bases and J by 0 bases, with 12 bases between. This CDR3 has 13 amino acids. The CDR3 here is CATKGGVNTEAFF. The CDR3 coding sequence is TGTGCCACCAAGGGGGGGGTGAACACTGAAGCTTTCTTT.

This chain joins TRBV6-4 and TRBJ2-5, with 9 bases identical to TRBD1. CDR3 length: 14 amino acids. Unmatched junction bases numbered 12, after V lost 10 bases and J lost 6 bases. The germline V gene encodes CDR1 MRHNA and CDR2 SNTAGT. CDR3 region: CANTRDRASKTQYF. CDR3 nucleotide sequence: TGTGCCAACACTAGGGACAGGGCCTCAAAGACCCAGTACTTC.

The rearrangement joins TRBV19 to TRBJ2-3, with a tentative D call TRBD2 (6 bases). Trimming left V 4 bases short and J 2 bases short, with 10 bases between. CDR3 length: 14 residues. Germline CDR1 reads LNHDA; CDR2 reads SQIVND (reference sequence). CDR3 loop: CASSRGLLTDTQYF. CDR3 coding DNA: TGTGCCAGTAGTAGGGGACTCCTCACAGATACGCAGTATTTT.

The chain couples TRBV9 to TRBJ2-7; D is uncertain. The V end lost 0 bases, the J end lost 0 bases, and 7 bases lay between the germline ends. This CDR3 spans 14 amino acids. Germline V lookup: CDR1 SGDLS, CDR2 YYNGEE. The CDR3 coding sequence is TGTGCCAGCAGCGTAGGAGCGAACTCCTACGAGCAGTACTTC. This translates into CASSVGANSYEQYF. The full variable domain, rest sourced from reference TRBV9 and TRBJ2-7, is DSGVTQTPKHLITATGQRVTLRCSPRSGDLSVYWYQQSLDQGLQFLIQYYNGEERAKGNILERFSAQQFPDLHSELNLSSLELGDSALYFCASSVGANSYEQYFGPGTRLTVT.

The chain recombines TRBV6-5 with TRBJ2-7; the match to TRBD1 covers 7 bases. Germline V CDR1 and CDR2: MNHEY, SVGAGI. The length of the CDR3 is 15 residues. V lost 7 bases, J lost 4 bases, and 13 bases stayed unmatched. CDR3 residues: CASTPTPGQTYEQYF. The DNA of the CDR3 is TGTGCCAGCACCCCCACTCCGGGACAGACTTACGAGCAGTACTTC.

V is TRBV6-5 and J is TRBJ2-7; 9 bases are shared with TRBD2. The germline CDR1 and CDR2 sequences are MNHEY and SVGAGI. The junction had 9 bases not matched to a gene; V was cut back by 3 bases and J by 6 bases. This CDR3 has 15 amino acids. CDR3 nucleotide sequence: TGTGCCAGCAGTTATGGGGCGGGAGGGTCTTTCGAGCAGTACTTC. This translates into CASSYGAGGSFEQYF.

This sequence joins TRBV30 and TRBJ2-2, with D tentatively TRBD1 (6 bases). Per germline, CDR1 GTSNPN and CDR2 SVGIG (reference sequence). CDR3 length: 17 residues. Trimming pared 4 bases from V and 2 bases from J, leaving 20 bases between. The CDR3 spells CAWTSTGFSRNTGELFF. CDR3 nucleotide sequence: TGTGCCTGGACTTCGACAGGCTTTTCCCGTAACACCGGGGAGCTGTTTTTT.

The V gene is TRBV2, the J gene TRBJ2-3, with TRBD2 matching over 8 bases. The germline V gene encodes CDR1 SNHLY and CDR2 FYNNEI. Trimming at V came to 10 bases and at J to 3 bases, leaving 9 bases not matched to a gene. CDR3 size: 14 residues. The CDR3 DNA reads TGTGCCACAAAGCGGGGGCCGCAGACAGATACGCAGTATTTT. Translated, it gives CATKRGPQTDTQYF.